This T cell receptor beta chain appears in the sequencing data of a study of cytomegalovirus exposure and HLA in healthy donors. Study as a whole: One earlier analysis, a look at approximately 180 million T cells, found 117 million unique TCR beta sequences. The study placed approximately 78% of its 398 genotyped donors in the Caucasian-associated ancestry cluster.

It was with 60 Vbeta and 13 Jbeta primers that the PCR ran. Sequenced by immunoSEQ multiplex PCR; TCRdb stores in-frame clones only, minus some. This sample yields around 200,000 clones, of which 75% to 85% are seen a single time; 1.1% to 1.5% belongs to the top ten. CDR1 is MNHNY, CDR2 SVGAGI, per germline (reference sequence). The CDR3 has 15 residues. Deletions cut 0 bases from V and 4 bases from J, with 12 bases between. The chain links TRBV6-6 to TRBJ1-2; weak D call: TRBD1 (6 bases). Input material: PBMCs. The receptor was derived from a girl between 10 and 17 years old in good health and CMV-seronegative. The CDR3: CASSYSMKDSYGYTF. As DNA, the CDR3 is TGTGCCAGCAGTTACTCGATGAAGGACAGCTATGGCTACACCTTC.